The present entry profiles one T cell receptor (beta chain) with its context. The data were taken from a study of blood T cell repertoires in COVID-19. For the study at large: Some COVID-19 samples were acute and others convalescent; all came from the United States, Italy and Spain.

From germline, CDR1 is SGHTA and CDR2 FQGNSA. The CDR3 has 15 amino acids. Losses at the gene ends were 6 bases for V and 6 bases for J; bases not matched to a gene: 11. During active infection, Seattle patients enrolled and were then monitored through disease. Study processing details: Estimated nucleated cell counts came from reference gene primer amplification. Profiled with immunoSEQ multiplex PCR; TCRdb holds only in-frame clones, not every one. That table supplies the V and J calls and clone size; D and trimming were determined from the DNA. The table has just over 150,000 clones, roughly 90% seen once.

The TCR originated in a man aged 25-45 years with COVID-19, enrolled during active disease. The chain is built from TRBV7-2 and TRBJ1-2, with 9 bases lining up with TRBD1. The sequenced sample was peripheral blood. The CDR3 here is CASRSQPQGAHGYTF. CDR3 sequence (DNA): TGTGCCAGCAGGTCACAGCCACAGGGGGCGCATGGCTACACCTTC.